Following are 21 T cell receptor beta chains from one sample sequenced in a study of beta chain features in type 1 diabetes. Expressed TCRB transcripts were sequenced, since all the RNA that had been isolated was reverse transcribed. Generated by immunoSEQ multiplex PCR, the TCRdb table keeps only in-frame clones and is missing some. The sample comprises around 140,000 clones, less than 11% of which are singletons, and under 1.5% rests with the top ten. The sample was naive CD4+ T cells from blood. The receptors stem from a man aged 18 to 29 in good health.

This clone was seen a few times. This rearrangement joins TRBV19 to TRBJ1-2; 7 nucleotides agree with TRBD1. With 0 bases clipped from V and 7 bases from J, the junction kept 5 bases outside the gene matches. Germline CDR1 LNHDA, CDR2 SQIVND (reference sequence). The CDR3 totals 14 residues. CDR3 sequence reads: CASSIEQGFFGYTF. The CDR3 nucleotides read TGTGCCAGTAGTATAGAACAGGGGTTCTTTGGCTACACCTTC.

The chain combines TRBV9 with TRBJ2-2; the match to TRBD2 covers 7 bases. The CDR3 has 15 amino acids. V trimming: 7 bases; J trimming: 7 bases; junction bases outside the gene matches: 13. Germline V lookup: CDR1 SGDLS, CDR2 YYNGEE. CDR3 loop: CASGRGAPRSGELFF. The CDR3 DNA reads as TGTGCCAGCGGGAGGGGAGCCCCCAGGAGCGGGGAGCTGTTTTTT.

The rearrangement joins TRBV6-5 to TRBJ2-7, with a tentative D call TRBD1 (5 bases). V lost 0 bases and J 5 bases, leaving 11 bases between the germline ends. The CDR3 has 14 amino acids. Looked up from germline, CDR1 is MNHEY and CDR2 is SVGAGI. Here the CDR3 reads CASSYSGQGNEQYF. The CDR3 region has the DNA TGTGCCAGCAGTTACTCAGGGCAGGGCAACGAGCAGTACTTC.

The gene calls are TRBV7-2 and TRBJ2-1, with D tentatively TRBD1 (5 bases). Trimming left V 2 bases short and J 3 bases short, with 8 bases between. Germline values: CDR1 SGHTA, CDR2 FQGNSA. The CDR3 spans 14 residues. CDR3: CASSLRQNYNEQFF. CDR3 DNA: TGTGCCAGCAGCTTAAGACAGAACTACAATGAGCAGTTCTTC.

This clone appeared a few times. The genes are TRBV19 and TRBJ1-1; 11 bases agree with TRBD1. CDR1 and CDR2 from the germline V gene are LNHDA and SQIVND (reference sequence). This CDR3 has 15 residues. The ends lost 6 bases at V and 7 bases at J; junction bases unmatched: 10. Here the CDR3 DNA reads TGTGCCAGTAGACGCGAAGGACAGGGGGCGAGTGAAGCTTTCTTT. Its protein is CASRREGQGASEAFF. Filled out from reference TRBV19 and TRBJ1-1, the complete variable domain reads DGGITQSPKYLFRKEGQNVTLSCEQNLNHDAMYWYRQDPGQGLRLIYYSQIVNDFQKGDIAEGYSVSREKKESFPLTVTSAQKNPTAFYLCASRREGQGASEAFFGQGTRLTVV.

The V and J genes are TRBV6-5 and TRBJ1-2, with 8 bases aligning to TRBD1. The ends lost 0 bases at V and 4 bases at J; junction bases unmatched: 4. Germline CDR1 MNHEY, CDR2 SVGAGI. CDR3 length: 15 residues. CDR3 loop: CASSYSGGQVYGYTF. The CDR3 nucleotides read TGTGCCAGCAGTTACTCCGGGGGACAGGTCTATGGCTACACCTTC.

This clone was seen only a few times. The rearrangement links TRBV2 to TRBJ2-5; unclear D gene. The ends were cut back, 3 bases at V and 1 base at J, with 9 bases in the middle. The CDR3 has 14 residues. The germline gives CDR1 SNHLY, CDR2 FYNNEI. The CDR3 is CASSDLYFQETQYF. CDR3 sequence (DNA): TGTGCCAGCAGTGATCTCTACTTCCAAGAGACCCAGTACTTC.

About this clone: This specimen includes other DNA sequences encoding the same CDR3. In DNA, the CDR3 is TGTGCCAGCAGCGTAGCGGGGAACACTGAAGCTTTCTTT. Amino acids: CASSVAGNTEAFF. The V and J genes are TRBV9 and TRBJ1-1; D not resolved. Germline CDR1 reads SGDLS; CDR2 reads YYNGEE. V was trimmed by 0 bases and J by 1 base, leaving 4 bases between them. CDR3 length: 13 amino acids.

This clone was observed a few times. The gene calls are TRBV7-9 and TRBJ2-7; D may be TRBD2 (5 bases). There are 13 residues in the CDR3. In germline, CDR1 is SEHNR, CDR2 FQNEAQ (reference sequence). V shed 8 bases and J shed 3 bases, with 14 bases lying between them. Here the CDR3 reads CASRDGEVYEQYF. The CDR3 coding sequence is TGTGCCAGCCGAGACGGGGAAGTCTACGAGCAGTACTTC.

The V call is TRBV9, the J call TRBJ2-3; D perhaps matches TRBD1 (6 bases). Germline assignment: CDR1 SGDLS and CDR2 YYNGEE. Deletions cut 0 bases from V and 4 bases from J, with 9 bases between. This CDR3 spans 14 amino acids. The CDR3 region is CASSVDRVADTQYF. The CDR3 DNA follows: TGTGCCAGCAGCGTAGACAGGGTGGCAGATACGCAGTATTTT. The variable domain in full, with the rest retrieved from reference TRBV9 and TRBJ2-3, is DSGVTQTPKHLITATGQRVTLRCSPRSGDLSVYWYQQSLDQGLQFLIQYYNGEERAKGNILERFSAQQFPDLHSELNLSSLELGDSALYFCASSVDRVADTQYFGPGTRLTVL.

DNA for the CDR3: TGTGCCAGCAGTGAATTGAGAATTAGCACAGATACGCAGTATTTT. It is translated as CASSELRISTDTQYF. The chain links TRBV2 to TRBJ2-3; no clear D gene. Germline V CDR1 and CDR2: SNHLY, FYNNEI. The V and J ends lost 2 bases and 0 bases respectively, with 9 bases between them. The CDR3 is 15 residues long.

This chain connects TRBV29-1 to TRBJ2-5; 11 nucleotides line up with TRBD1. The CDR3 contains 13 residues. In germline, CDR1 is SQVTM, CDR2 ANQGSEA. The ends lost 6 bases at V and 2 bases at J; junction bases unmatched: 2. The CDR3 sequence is CSVDRGPQETQYF. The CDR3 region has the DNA TGCAGCGTGGACAGGGGGCCACAAGAGACCCAGTACTTC.

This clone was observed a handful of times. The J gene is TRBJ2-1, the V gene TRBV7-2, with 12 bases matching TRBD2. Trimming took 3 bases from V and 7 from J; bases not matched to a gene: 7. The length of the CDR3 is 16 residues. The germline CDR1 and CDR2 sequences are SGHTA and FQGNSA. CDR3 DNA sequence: TGTGCCAGCAGCTTTTACGGGACTAGCGGGCTGAATGAGCAGTTCTTC. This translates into CASSFYGTSGLNEQFF. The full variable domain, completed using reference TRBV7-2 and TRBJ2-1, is GAGVSQSPSNKVTEKGKDVELRCDPISGHTALYWYRQSLGQGLEFLIYFQGNSAPDKSGLPSDRFSAERTGGSVSTLTIQRTQQEDSAVYLCASSFYGTSGLNEQFFGPGTRLTVL.

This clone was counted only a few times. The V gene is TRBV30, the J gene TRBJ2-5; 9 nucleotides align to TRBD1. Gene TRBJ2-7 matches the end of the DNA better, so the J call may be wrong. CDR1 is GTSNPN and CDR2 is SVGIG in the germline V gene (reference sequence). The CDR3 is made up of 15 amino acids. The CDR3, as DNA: TGTGCCTGGGCACTTCGGGACAGGGCGGCCTACGAGCAGTACTTC. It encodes CAWALRDRAAYEQYF.

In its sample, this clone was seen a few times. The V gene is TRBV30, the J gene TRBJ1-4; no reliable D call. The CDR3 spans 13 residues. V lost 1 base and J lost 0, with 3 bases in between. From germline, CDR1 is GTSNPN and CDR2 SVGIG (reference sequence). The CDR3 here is CAWSASTNEKLFF. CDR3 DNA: TGTGCCTGGAGTGCGTCAACTAATGAAAAACTGTTTTTT.

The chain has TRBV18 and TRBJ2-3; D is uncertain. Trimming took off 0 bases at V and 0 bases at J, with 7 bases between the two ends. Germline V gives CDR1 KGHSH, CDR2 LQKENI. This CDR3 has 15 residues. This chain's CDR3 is CASSPPSSSTDTQYF. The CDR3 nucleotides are TGTGCCAGCTCACCACCGAGTTCCAGCACAGATACGCAGTATTTT.

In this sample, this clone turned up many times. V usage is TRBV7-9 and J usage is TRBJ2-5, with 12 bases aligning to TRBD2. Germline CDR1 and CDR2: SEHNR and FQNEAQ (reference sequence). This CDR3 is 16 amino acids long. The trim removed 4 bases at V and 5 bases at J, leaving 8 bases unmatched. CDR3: CASSSTGLAGVETQYF. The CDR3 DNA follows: TGTGCCAGCAGCTCCACGGGACTAGCGGGCGTGGAGACCCAGTACTTC.

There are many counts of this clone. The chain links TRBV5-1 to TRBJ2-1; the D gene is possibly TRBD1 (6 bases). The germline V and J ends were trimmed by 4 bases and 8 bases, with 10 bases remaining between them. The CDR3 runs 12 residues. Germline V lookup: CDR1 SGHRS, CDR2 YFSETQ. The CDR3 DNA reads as TGCGCCAGCAGCCCCTCAGGGGATGAGCAGTTCTTC. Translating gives CASSPSGDEQFF.

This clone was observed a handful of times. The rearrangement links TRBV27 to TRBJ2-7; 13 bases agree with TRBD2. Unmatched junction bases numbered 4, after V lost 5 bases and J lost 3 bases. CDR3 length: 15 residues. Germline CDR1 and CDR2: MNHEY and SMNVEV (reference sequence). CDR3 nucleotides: TGTGCCAGCAGTCGACTAGCGGGGGGTCTCTACGAGCAGTACTTC. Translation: CASSRLAGGLYEQYF.

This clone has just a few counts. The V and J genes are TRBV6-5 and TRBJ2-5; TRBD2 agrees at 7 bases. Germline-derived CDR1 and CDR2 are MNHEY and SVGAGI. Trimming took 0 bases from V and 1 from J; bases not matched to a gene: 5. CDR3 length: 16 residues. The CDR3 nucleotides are TGTGCCAGCAGTTACTCTGGCGGGGGACGCCAAGAGACCCAGTACTTC. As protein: CASSYSGGGRQETQYF.

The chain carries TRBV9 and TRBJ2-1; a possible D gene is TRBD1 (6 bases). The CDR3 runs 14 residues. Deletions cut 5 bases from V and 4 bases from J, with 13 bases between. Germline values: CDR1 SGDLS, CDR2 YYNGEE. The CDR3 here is CASSHTTGYNEQFF. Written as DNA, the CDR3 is TGTGCCAGCAGTCATACTACAGGGTACAATGAGCAGTTCTTC. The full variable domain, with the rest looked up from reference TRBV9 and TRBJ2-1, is DSGVTQTPKHLITATGQRVTLRCSPRSGDLSVYWYQQSLDQGLQFLIQYYNGEERAKGNILERFSAQQFPDLHSELNLSSLELGDSALYFCASSHTTGYNEQFFGPGTRLTVL.